Below are 21 T cell receptor beta chains sequenced from a single sample in a study of blood T cells in healthy people across ages. A second PCR, run for about 7 to 12 cycles, used a sample-barcoded 5' primer plus a J-beta primer mix. TCRdb re-called the 5' RACE reads with MiXCR, one entry per CDR3 protein. The sample yields 1.5 million to 2 million distinct CDR3 sequences, around 50% seen once. Sequenced: blood. Source of these receptors: a woman aged 35 to 49 in good health.

This clonotype was seen only once. This chain connects TRBV9 to TRBJ2-7; D not resolved. Trimming took 4 bases from V and 7 from J, leaving 21 bases between them. The CDR3 is made up of 15 amino acids. Germline loops: CDR1 SGDLS, CDR2 YYNGEE. CDR3 loop: CASSTALIGNNEQYF. The CDR3 DNA sequence: TGTGCCAGCAGCACAGCGCTGATCGGTAACAATGAGCAGTACTTC.

This sequence joins TRBV5-1 and TRBJ2-3, with D possibly being TRBD2 (7 bases). Trimming left V 3 bases short and J 5 bases short, with 16 bases between. This CDR3 is 15 amino acids long. In germline, CDR1 is SGHRS, CDR2 YFSETQ. CDR3 DNA: TGCGCCAGCAGCTCCTTACAGGGAGGGTTAGATACGCAGTATTTT. Its translation: CASSSLQGGLDTQYF. Filled out from reference TRBV5-1 and TRBJ2-3, the complete variable domain reads KAGVTQTPRYLIKTRGQQVTLSCSPISGHRSVSWYQQTPGQGLQFLFEYFSETQRNKGNFPGRFSGRQFSNSRSEMNVSTLELGDSALYLCASSSLQGGLDTQYFGPGTRLTVL.

V and J are TRBV5-1 and TRBJ2-7; D possibly corresponds to TRBD1 (6 bases). Germline V gene sequence: CDR1 SGHRS, CDR2 YFSETQ. V was cut by 4 bases and J by 4 bases, with 15 bases left in between. CDR3 length: 14 amino acids. CDR3 in amino acids: CASSRADSYYEQYF. CDR3 sequence (DNA): TGCGCCAGCAGCCGAGCGGACAGTTATTACGAGCAGTACTTC.

The chain uses TRBV27 and TRBJ2-5, with 12 bases matching TRBD2. Germline loops: CDR1 MNHEY, CDR2 SMNVEV (reference sequence). V trimming: 5 bases; J trimming: 4 bases; junction bases outside the gene matches: 14. The CDR3 spans 18 residues. CDR3 bases: TGTGCCAGCAGTCATGCTCTAGCGGGGGGGCCCGGATTAGAGACCCAGTACTTC. As protein: CASSHALAGGPGLETQYF.

This clonotype was counted a few times. This sequence joins TRBV28 and TRBJ2-7; 10 nucleotides match TRBD2. The CDR3 contains 13 residues. Germline CDR1 MDHEN, CDR2 SYDVKM. With V trimmed by 8 bases and J by 12 bases, 13 bases remained unmatched. CDR3 loop: CASDTSGVSLRYF. The CDR3 DNA reads as TGTGCCAGCGATACTAGCGGGGTATCCCTGCGGTACTTC.

The gene calls are TRBV24-1 and TRBJ2-4; D possibly corresponds to TRBD2 (7 bases). The DNA end is a closer match to TRBJ2-5, so the J assignment may be wrong. The CDR3 is made up of 16 amino acids. CDR1 KGHDR and CDR2 SFDVKD come from the germline V gene. Here the CDR3 DNA reads TGTGCCACCAGTGACCCCGTTGGGGGGGCCGGCGAGACCCAGTACTTC. It yields the protein CATSDPVGGAGETQYF.

This chain uses TRBV7-8 with TRBJ2-1, with D tentatively TRBD2 (7 bases). Germline V gene lookup returns CDR1 SGHVS and CDR2 FQNEAQ. This CDR3 is built from 17 residues. The germline V and J ends were trimmed by 5 bases and 1 base, with 18 bases remaining between them. As DNA, the CDR3 is TGTGCCAGCAGCCATCTGGGGAGGGGGGCATCCTACAATGAGCAGTTCTTC. Translating gives CASSHLGRGASYNEQFF.

The J gene is TRBJ2-3, the V gene TRBV20-1, with a tentative D call TRBD1 (6 bases). V was cut by 6 bases and J by 2 bases, with 18 bases left in between. The CDR3 loop spans 15 amino acids. From germline, CDR1 is DFQATT and CDR2 SNEGSKA (reference sequence). In DNA form, the CDR3 reads TGCAGTGCCCTTCAAGGGGGTCCCAACACAGATACGCAGTATTTT. It encodes CSALQGGPNTDTQYF.

This clonotype was seen only a few times. The V gene is TRBV29-1, the J gene TRBJ1-2; 8 nucleotides align to TRBD1. The CDR3 spans 13 residues. Per the germline V gene, CDR1 is SQVTM and CDR2 is ANQGSEA. V dropped 4 bases and J dropped 2; count of bases not matched to a gene: 3. CDR3 DNA sequence: TGCAGCGTTGTAGCAGGGGGCAACTATGGCTACACCTTC. It translates to CSVVAGGNYGYTF.

For this clonotype: At one of its ends the junction is not consistent with the germline gene, which may arise from a read error. This chain connects TRBV20-1 to TRBJ1-5; no reliable D call. The germline V gene encodes CDR1 DFQATT and CDR2 SNEGSKA (reference sequence). The CDR3 runs 15 residues. CDR3: CSARNWGESTQPQHF. In DNA, the CDR3 is TGCAGTGCTAGGAATTGGGGAGAAAGCACTCAGCCCCAGCATTTT.

Only a few counts were recorded for this clonotype. V and J are TRBV20-1 and TRBJ2-1; 13 bases align to TRBD2. Germline V gives CDR1 DFQATT, CDR2 SNEGSKA (reference sequence). V lost 1 base, J lost 6 bases, and 6 bases stayed unmatched. This CDR3 is 16 amino acids long. The CDR3 loop reads CSARGRTSGGFNEQFF. As DNA, the CDR3 is TGCAGTGCTAGAGGGCGGACTAGCGGGGGTTTCAATGAGCAGTTCTTC.

This clonotype was counted only a few times. The CDR3 DNA reads as TGTGCCAGCAGCGAAGGCCACCGGGCTAAGGGCGAGCAGTACTTC. The encoded protein is CASSEGHRAKGEQYF. V is TRBV9 and J is TRBJ2-7; no firm D call. V lost 3 bases, J lost 6 bases, and 19 bases lay in between. Per germline, CDR1 SGDLS and CDR2 YYNGEE. The CDR3 contains 15 residues.

In its sample, this clonotype was seen a few times. CDR3 nucleotide sequence: TGTGCCAGCAGCTCGGATGGGGCGGGGGAAGAGACCCAGTACTTC. Its protein is CASSSDGAGEETQYF. The chain recombines TRBV11-3 with TRBJ2-5, with 7 nucleotides matching TRBD2. J lost 3 bases, V lost 4 bases, and 8 bases had no gene match. The CDR3 runs to 15 residues. From germline, CDR1 is SGHNT and CDR2 YENEEA. The full variable domain, in which reference TRBV11-3 and TRBJ2-5 provide the parts outside the CDR3, is EAGVVQSPRYKIIEKKQPVAFWCNPISGHNTLYWYLQNLGQGPELLIRYENEEAVDDSQLPKDRFSAERLKGVDSTLKIQPAELGDSAVYLCASSSDGAGEETQYFGPGTRLLVL.

This chain uses TRBV4-3 with TRBJ1-2; no reliable D call. This CDR3 is 14 amino acids long. V lost 0 bases and J 8 bases, leaving 13 bases between the germline ends. Germline CDR1 is LGHNA and CDR2 is YSLEER. The CDR3: CASSQDGSRGGYTF. Written as DNA, the CDR3 is TGCGCCAGCAGCCAAGACGGCAGCCGAGGGGGCTACACCTTC.

CDR3 DNA sequence: TGTGCCAGCACCCCCGGGGCCGGACACGAACCCTACAATGAGCAGTTCTTC. Its translation is CASTPGAGHEPYNEQFF. V gene TRBV6-6 combines with J gene TRBJ2-1; the D call may be TRBD1 or TRBD2 (5 bases each). The germline gives CDR1 MNHNY, CDR2 SVGAGI (reference sequence). CDR3 size: 17 residues. The V and J ends lost 7 bases and 2 bases respectively, with 21 bases between them.

The CDR3 loop reads CASSQMTRNTEAFF. The DNA for the CDR3 is TGCGCCAGCAGCCAAATGACAAGGAACACTGAAGCTTTCTTT. The chain uses TRBV4-1 and TRBJ1-1, with D unclear. Germline CDR1 reads MGHRA; CDR2 reads YSYEKL. The CDR3 loop spans 14 amino acids. Trimming removed 2 bases from V and 1 base from J, with 8 bases in between.

The rearrangement uses TRBV29-1 and TRBJ2-3; a weak D match, TRBD2 (6 bases). CDR1 and CDR2 from the germline V gene are SQVTM and ANQGSEA. The CDR3 spans 14 residues. The ends were cut back, 4 bases at V and 0 bases at J, with 11 bases in the middle. The CDR3 loop is CSVVERASTDTQYF. In nucleotides, the CDR3 is TGCAGCGTTGTAGAGCGGGCTAGCACAGATACGCAGTATTTT.

The chain links TRBV10-3 to TRBJ1-6, with D hard to call. In germline, CDR1 is ENHRY, CDR2 SYGVKD. V gave up 6 bases and J gave up 7 bases, with 16 bases separating them. This CDR3 comprises 15 residues. The CDR3 reads CAIREEGGLNSPLHF. As DNA, the CDR3 is TGTGCCATCAGGGAAGAAGGAGGGCTCAATTCACCCCTCCACTTT.

This clonotype has just a few counts. The gene calls are TRBV29-1 and TRBJ2-7; TRBD2 matches at 8 bases. CDR3 length equals 13 residues. Germline-derived CDR1 and CDR2 are SQVTM and ANQGSEA. Germline trimming cut 4 bases from V and 11 bases from J; bases unmatched to any gene: 13. The DNA of the CDR3 is TGCAGCGTTGTGGGTCTAACGGGGGGGCCGGAGTACTTC. It yields the protein CSVVGLTGGPEYF.

J is TRBJ2-7 and V is TRBV29-1; D may be TRBD1 (6 bases). The J call is doubtful: the DNA matches TRBJ2-5 better. The CDR3 has 13 amino acids. CDR1 and CDR2 (germline): SQVTM, ANQGSEA. CDR3 amino acids: CSVVWQGLETQYF. The DNA of the CDR3 is TGCAGCGTTGTTTGGCAGGGGTTAGAGACCCAGTACTTC.

The chain recombines TRBV6-5 with TRBJ2-1, with 7 bases matching TRBD2. The CDR3 spans 16 residues. The ends lost 0 bases at V and 2 bases at J; junction bases unmatched: 4. Germline V gene lookup returns CDR1 MNHEY and CDR2 SVGAGI. CDR3 bases: TGTGCCAGCAGTTACTCGATCGCGGGGGCCTACAATGAGCAGTTCTTC. Its translation: CASSYSIAGAYNEQFF.